Shown below are 19 T cell receptor beta chains from a single sample sequenced in a study of response to subunit inactivated influenza vaccine. MiXCR, applied by TCRdb to the RT-PCR reads, yields one record per CDR3 protein. This table has roughly 500,000 distinct CDR3 sequences, roughly 23% appearing once. These sequences were also reported in another study, on T cells expressing NK-cell markers. From that paper: As the method of synthesis, 5'RACE template switching with UMIs yielded TCR beta cDNA.

The sample in question was CD4+ T cells sorted from PBMCs, obtained roughly 12 days after vaccination. The receptor source for this set is a man between 45 and 60 years old who received an inactivated influenza vaccine.

This clonotype occurred a few times. The chain combines TRBV6-5 with TRBJ1-1, with D unresolved. The CDR3 extends over 13 amino acids. V was clipped by 2 bases and J by 4 bases, with 8 bases between them. Germline values: CDR1 MNHEY, CDR2 SVGAGI. The CDR3: CASSYLSGTEAFF. CDR3 DNA: TGTGCCAGCAGTTACCTTAGCGGCACTGAAGCTTTCTTT.

This chain links TRBV9 with TRBJ2-1; 8 bases align to TRBD1. This CDR3 has 15 amino acids. The junction had 6 bases not matched to a gene; V was cut back by 2 bases and J by 5 bases. The V gene's germline CDR1 is SGDLS and CDR2 YYNGEE. This CDR3 is CASSVGQGPHNEQFF. For the CDR3, the DNA is TGTGCCAGCAGCGTTGGACAGGGTCCACACAATGAGCAGTTCTTC.

This chain links TRBV18 with TRBJ2-7, with TRBD1 as a possible D gene (6 bases). The germline V gene encodes CDR1 KGHSH and CDR2 LQKENI. With 3 bases removed from V and 5 bases from J, the gap between germline ends came to 8 bases. The CDR3 runs to 12 residues. The CDR3 region has the DNA TGTGCCAGCTCACCCAACAGGGACGAGCAGTACTTC. Protein sequence: CASSPNRDEQYF. Combining the CDR3 with reference TRBV18 and TRBJ2-7 gives the whole variable domain NAGVMQNPRHLVRRRGQEARLRCSPMKGHSHVYWYRQLPEEGLKFMVYLQKENIIDESGMPKERFSAEFPKEGPSILRIQQVVRGDSAAYFCASSPNRDEQYFGPGTRLTVT.

This chain connects TRBV20-1 to TRBJ2-1; D might be TRBD1 or TRBD2, each matching 5 bases. Germline V lookup: CDR1 DFQATT, CDR2 SNEGSKA (reference sequence). This CDR3 comprises 14 residues. Trimming took 4 bases from V and 1 from J, leaving 11 bases between them. The CDR3 DNA sequence: TGCAGTGCTACCGGGACGGAGTCCTACAATGAGCAGTTCTTC. Protein sequence: CSATGTESYNEQFF.

This clonotype was detected ten times or more. This chain uses TRBV12-3 or TRBV12-4 with TRBJ1-4; D is unresolved. Trimming took off 2 bases at V and 5 bases at J, with 9 bases between the two ends. The CDR3 length is 14 residues. The CDR3 DNA reads as TGTGCCAGCAGTTTACGGGGTGGAAATGAAAAACTGTTTTTT. This encodes CASSLRGGNEKLFF.

V is TRBV19 and J is TRBJ2-2; D tentatively fits TRBD1 or TRBD2 (5 bases each). This CDR3 contains 15 residues. Trimming pared 5 bases from V and 7 bases from J, leaving 17 bases between. In germline, CDR1 is LNHDA, CDR2 SQIVND (reference sequence). DNA for the CDR3: TGTGCCAGTAGTTTACCTCTGGGACCCGGCGGGGAGCTGTTTTTT. It codes for CASSLPLGPGGELFF.

The CDR3 coding sequence is TGTGCCAGCAGTGACCTACAGAGGAGAAATGGCTACACCTTC. It translates to CASSDLQRRNGYTF. The chain couples TRBV28 to TRBJ1-2; D not resolved. CDR1 is MDHEN and CDR2 is SYDVKM in the germline V gene. The length of the CDR3 is 14 residues. V lost 5 bases and J 6 bases, leaving 16 bases between the germline ends.

At least ten counts were recorded for this clonotype. The chain uses TRBV10-3 and TRBJ2-7; no clear D. The germline V gene has CDR1 ENHRY and CDR2 SYGVKD. Trimming cost V 4 bases and J 3 bases, with 7 bases left between them. The CDR3 spans 12 residues. The CDR3 DNA follows: TGTGCCATCAGTGCCTGGGACTACGAGCAGTACTTC. This encodes CAISAWDYEQYF.

The rearrangement uses TRBV28 and TRBJ2-7; the D is unclear. CDR1 is MDHEN and CDR2 is SYDVKM in the germline V gene. This CDR3 contains 11 residues. Deletions cut 4 bases from V and 8 bases from J, with 9 bases between. This chain's CDR3 is CASSSRRKQYF. For the CDR3, the DNA is TGTGCCAGCAGTTCCCGGCGAAAGCAGTACTTC.

This clonotype appeared a few times. This chain uses TRBV6-5 with TRBJ1-2; D might be TRBD1 (6 bases). Trimming stripped 6 bases from V and 7 bases from J, with 12 bases between. The CDR3 is 12 amino acids. Germline values: CDR1 MNHEY, CDR2 SVGAGI. CDR3 sequence reads: CASRLRGFGYTF. CDR3 bases: TGTGCCAGCAGACTGAGGGGGTTTGGCTACACCTTC.

This chain uses TRBV18 with TRBJ2-7; 9 nucleotides align to TRBD2. The CDR3 runs to 15 residues. V was pared by 4 bases and J by 3 bases, with 7 bases of the junction left unmatched. Germline V gene data show CDR1 as KGHSH and CDR2 as LQKENI. The CDR3 protein is CASSLSGSTLYEQYF. Written as DNA, the CDR3 is TGTGCCAGCTCACTTAGCGGGAGCACCCTCTACGAGCAGTACTTC.

This clonotype was counted a few times. The chain uses TRBV29-1 and TRBJ2-3; 13 bases map to TRBD2. Germline lookup yields CDR1 SQVTM and CDR2 ANQGSEA. The CDR3 extends over 16 amino acids. Trimming cost V 4 bases and J 4 bases; bases outside gene matches: 8. In DNA, the CDR3 is TGCAGCGTTGGAGGGACTAGCGGGATCTTTGCAGATACGCAGTATTTT. Its protein product is CSVGGTSGIFADTQYF.

The chain joins TRBV12-3 or TRBV12-4 to TRBJ1-4; D gene ambiguous. V dropped 3 bases and J dropped 3 bases, with 11 bases sitting between them. The CDR3 sequence is 15 residues long. The CDR3 DNA sequence: TGTGCCAGCAGTTTGGGTCTGACTCCTAATGAAAAACTGTTTTTT. Its protein is CASSLGLTPNEKLFF.

This chain uses TRBV20-1 with TRBJ2-3; 9 bases agree with TRBD2. The trim removed 5 bases at V and 1 base at J, leaving 10 bases unmatched. The CDR3 runs to 16 residues. Germline V lookup: CDR1 DFQATT, CDR2 SNEGSKA (reference sequence). The CDR3 nucleotides are TGCAGTGCTGAGACAAGCGCGGGGGGGGGCACAGATACGCAGTATTTT. Translation gives CSAETSAGGGTDTQYF.

In its sample, this clonotype was seen a few times. The chain couples TRBV20-1 to TRBJ2-7; 10 positions agree with TRBD1. CDR3 length equals 13 residues. Trimming at V came to 6 bases and at J to 4 bases, leaving 6 bases not matched to a gene. CDR1 and CDR2 (germline): DFQATT, SNEGSKA (reference sequence). CDR3 DNA: TGCAGTGCAACGGACAGGGGGTATTACGAGCAGTACTTC. This gives the protein CSATDRGYYEQYF.

The chain links TRBV7-2 to TRBJ2-1, with 10 bases identical to TRBD1. The germline gives CDR1 SGHTA, CDR2 FQGNSA. V trimming: 5 bases; J trimming: 3 bases; junction bases outside the gene matches: 4. The CDR3 has 15 residues. The CDR3 here is CASSEDRGHYNEQFF. CDR3 DNA sequence: TGTGCCAGCAGCGAAGACAGGGGGCACTACAATGAGCAGTTCTTC.

The V gene is TRBV12-3 or TRBV12-4, the J gene TRBJ2-7; 11 nucleotides agree with TRBD1. The CDR3 covers 14 residues. V trimming: 5 bases; J trimming: 8 bases; junction bases outside the gene matches: 8. The CDR3 DNA follows: TGTGCCAGCAGTCCGGGACAGGGGGTGCAAAAGCAGTACTTC. This translates into CASSPGQGVQKQYF.

The chain uses TRBV7-2 and TRBJ1-5; D is uncertain. The CDR3 contains 13 residues. Germline loops: CDR1 SGHTA, CDR2 FQGNSA. Trimming cost V 4 bases and J 10 bases, with 14 bases left between them. The CDR3 DNA is TGTGCCAGCAGCTCGTTACCGGAAGCCCCCCAGCATTTT. Translation: CASSSLPEAPQHF.

This clonotype occurred many times. The J gene is TRBJ2-1, the V gene TRBV5-1, with D possibly TRBD1 on 6 matching bases. Germline CDR1 SGHRS, CDR2 YFSETQ. The CDR3 consists of 15 residues. Trimming took off 1 base at V and 0 bases at J, with 8 bases between the two ends. Here the CDR3 DNA reads TGCGCCAGCAGCTTGCAGGGGAGCTCCTACAATGAGCAGTTCTTC. Translated: CASSLQGSSYNEQFF.